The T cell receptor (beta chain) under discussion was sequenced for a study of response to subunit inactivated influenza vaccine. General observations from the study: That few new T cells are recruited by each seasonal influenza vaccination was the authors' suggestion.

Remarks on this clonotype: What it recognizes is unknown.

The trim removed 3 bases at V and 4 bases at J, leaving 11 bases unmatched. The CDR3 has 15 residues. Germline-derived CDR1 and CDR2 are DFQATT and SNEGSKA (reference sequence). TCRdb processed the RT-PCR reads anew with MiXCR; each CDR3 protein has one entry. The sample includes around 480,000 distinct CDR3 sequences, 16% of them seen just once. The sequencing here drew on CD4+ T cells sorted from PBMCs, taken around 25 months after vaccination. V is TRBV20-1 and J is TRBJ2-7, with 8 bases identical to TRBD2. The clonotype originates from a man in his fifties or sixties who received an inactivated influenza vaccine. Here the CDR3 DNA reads TGCAGTGCTAGTTCCCTGGGACTAGGGGGATACGAGCAGTACTTC. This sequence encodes CSASSLGLGGYEQYF.